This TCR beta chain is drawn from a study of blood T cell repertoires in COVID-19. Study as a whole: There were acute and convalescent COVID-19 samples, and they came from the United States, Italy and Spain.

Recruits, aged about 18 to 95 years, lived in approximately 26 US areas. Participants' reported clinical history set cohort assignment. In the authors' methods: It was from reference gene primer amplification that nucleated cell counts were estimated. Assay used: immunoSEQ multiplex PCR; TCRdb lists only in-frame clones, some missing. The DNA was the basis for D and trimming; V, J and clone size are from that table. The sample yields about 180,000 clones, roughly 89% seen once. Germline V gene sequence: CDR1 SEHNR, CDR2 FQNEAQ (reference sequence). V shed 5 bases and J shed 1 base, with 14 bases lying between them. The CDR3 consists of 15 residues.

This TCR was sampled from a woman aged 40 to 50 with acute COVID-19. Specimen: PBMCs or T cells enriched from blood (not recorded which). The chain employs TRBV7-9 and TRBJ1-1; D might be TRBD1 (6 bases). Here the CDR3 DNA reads TGTGCCAGCAGCATCGACAGGTTGGAGAACACTGAAGCTTTCTTT. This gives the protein CASSIDRLENTEAFF.